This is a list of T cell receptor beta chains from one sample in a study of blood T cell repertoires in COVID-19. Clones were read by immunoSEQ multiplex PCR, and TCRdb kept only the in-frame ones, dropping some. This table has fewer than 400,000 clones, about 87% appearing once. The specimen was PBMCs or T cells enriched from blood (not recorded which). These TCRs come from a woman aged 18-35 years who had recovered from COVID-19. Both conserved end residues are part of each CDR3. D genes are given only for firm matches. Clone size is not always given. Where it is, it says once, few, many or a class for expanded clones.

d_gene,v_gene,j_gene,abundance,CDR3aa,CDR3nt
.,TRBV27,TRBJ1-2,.,CASSLSAFRGATYGYTF,TGTGCCAGCAGTTTATCGGCCTTCAGGGGCGCAACCTATGGCTACACCTTC
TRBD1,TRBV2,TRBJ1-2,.,CASRGTGGNYGYTF,TGTGCCAGCAGGGGGACAGGGGGTAACTATGGCTACACCTTC
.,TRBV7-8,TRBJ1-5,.,CASSFGQFSNQPQHF,TGTGCCAGCAGCTTCGGACAGTTCAGCAATCAGCCCCAGCATTTT
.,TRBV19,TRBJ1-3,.,CASSISRLGNTIYF,TGTGCCAGTAGTATATCCCGACTAGGAAACACCATATATTTT
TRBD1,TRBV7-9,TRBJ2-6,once,CASSRRGTASSGANVLTF,TGTGCCAGCAGCCGAAGGGGGACAGCCAGCTCTGGGGCCAACGTCCTGACTTTC
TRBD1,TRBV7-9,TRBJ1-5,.,CASSLTGTGGFGEPQHF,TGTGCCAGCAGTTTAACCGGGACAGGGGGTTTTGGCGAGCCCCAGCATTTT
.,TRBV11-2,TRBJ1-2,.,CASRTARNHGYTF,TGTGCCAGCAGGACTGCCCGGAACCATGGCTACACCTTC
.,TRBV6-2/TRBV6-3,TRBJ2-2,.,CASSYLRASTGELFF,TGTGCCAGCAGTTACCTCCGAGCGAGCACCGGGGAGCTGTTTTTT
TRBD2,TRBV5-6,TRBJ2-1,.,CASSWGLGRADNEQFF,TGTGCCAGCAGCTGGGGACTGGGGAGGGCCGACAATGAGCAGTTCTTC
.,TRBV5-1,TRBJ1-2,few,CASSLASGVTYGYTF,TGCGCCAGCAGCTTGGCGTCAGGTGTTACCTATGGCTACACCTTC
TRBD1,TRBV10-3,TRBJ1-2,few,CAINPTIVGTGHGYTF,TGTGCCATCAATCCGACTATCGTGGGGACAGGGCATGGCTACACCTTC
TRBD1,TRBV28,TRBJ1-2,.,CASSLGGQGINYGYTF,TGTGCCAGCAGTTTAGGGGGACAGGGGATTAACTATGGCTACACCTTC
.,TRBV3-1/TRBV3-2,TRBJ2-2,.,CASSQGASGELFF,TGTGCCAGCAGCCAGGGGGCTTCCGGGGAGCTGTTTTTT
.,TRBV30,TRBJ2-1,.,CAWRVPPGDEQFF,TGTGCCTGGAGGGTTCCCCCAGGGGATGAGCAGTTCTTC
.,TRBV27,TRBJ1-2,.,CASSLTGSGYGYTF,TGTGCCAGCAGTTTAACAGGGAGCGGCTATGGCTACACCTTC
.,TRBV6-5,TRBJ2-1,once,CASSYGGHYEQFF,TGTGCCAGCAGTTATGGGGGCCACTATGAGCAGTTCTTC
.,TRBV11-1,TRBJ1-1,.,CASSPTLAGAEAFF,TGTGCCAGCAGCCCAACCTTGGCAGGGGCTGAAGCTTTCTTT
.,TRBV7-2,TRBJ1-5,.,CASSLQSSGPRQPQHF,TGTGCCAGCAGCCTCCAATCTTCAGGGCCGCGACAGCCCCAGCATTTT
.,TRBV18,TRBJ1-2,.,CASSPQGPFEDGYTF,TGTGCCAGCTCACCCCAGGGCCCCTTCGAAGATGGCTACACCTTC
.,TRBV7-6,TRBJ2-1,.,CASSLGSSPYNEQFF,TGTGCCAGCAGCTTAGGGTCTAGCCCTTACAATGAGCAGTTCTTC
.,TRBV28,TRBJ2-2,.,CASSLSQGTGELFF,TGTGCCAGCAGTTTATCCCAGGGTACCGGGGAGCTGTTTTTT
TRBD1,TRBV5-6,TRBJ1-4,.,CASSQQGNEKLFF,TGTGCCAGCAGCCAACAGGGGAATGAAAAACTGTTTTTT
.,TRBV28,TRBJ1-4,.,CASSDSDRSEKLFF,TGTGCCAGCAGTGACAGTGATCGATCTGAAAAACTGTTTTTT
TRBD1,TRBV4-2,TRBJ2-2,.,CASSQGTGGAGELFF,TGTGCCAGCAGCCAAGGGACAGGGGGCGCCGGGGAGCTGTTTTTT
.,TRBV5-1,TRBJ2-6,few,CASSLGPQGLSGANVLTF,TGCGCCAGCAGCTTAGGACCTCAGGGTCTCTCTGGGGCCAACGTCCTGACTTTC
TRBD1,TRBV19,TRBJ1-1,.,CGAEDRGGAFF,TGCGGGGCGGAAGACAGGGGTGGGGCTTTCTTT
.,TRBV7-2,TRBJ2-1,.,CASSWASQAQYNEQFF,TGTGCCAGCAGCTGGGCTAGCCAGGCCCAATACAATGAGCAGTTCTTC
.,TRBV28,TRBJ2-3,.,CASKAALLGDTQYF,TGTGCCAGCAAAGCGGCCCTGCTCGGAGATACGCAGTATTTT
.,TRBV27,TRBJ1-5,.,CASSIEGVSQPQHF,TGTGCCAGCAGTATAGAGGGGGTTTCTCAGCCCCAGCATTTT
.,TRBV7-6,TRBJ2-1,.,CASSLGRGNDEQFF,TGTGCCAGCAGCTTAGGCAGGGGCAACGATGAGCAGTTCTTC
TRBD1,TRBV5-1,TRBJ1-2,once,CASSDRARYGYTF,TGCGCCAGCAGTGACAGGGCCCGATATGGCTACACCTTC
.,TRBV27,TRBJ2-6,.,CASSHPGANVLTF,TGTGCCAGCAGTCATCCTGGGGCCAACGTCCTGACTTTC
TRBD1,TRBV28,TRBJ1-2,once,CASSPGTDRGRNGYTF,TGTGCCAGCAGTCCGGGGACAGACAGGGGGCGGAATGGCTACACCTTC
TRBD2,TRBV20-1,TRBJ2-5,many,CSATPLAGQYF,TGCAGTGCTACCCCTTTAGCGGGGCAGTACTTC
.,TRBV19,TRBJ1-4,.,CASSRAGGTGEKLFF,TGTGCCAGTAGTCGGGCCGGGGGGACGGGTGAAAAACTGTTTTTT
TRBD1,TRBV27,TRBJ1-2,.,CASASTGVYYGYTF,TGTGCCAGCGCGAGCACAGGGGTTTACTATGGCTACACCTTC
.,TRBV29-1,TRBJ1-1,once,CSARTVSTEAFF,TGCAGCGCCCGGACAGTCTCTACTGAAGCTTTCTTT
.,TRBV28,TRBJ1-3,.,CAGRGSGNTIYF,TGTGCCGGGCGAGGGTCTGGAAACACCATATATTTT
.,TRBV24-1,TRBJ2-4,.,CATSDLATKNIQYF,TGTGCCACCAGCGACCTAGCTACCAAAAACATTCAGTACTTC
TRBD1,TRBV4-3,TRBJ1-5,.,CASSVDRGPSQPQHF,TGCGCCAGCAGCGTGGACAGGGGGCCAAGTCAGCCCCAGCATTTT
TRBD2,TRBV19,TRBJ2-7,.,CASSPFAGGSEQYF,TGTGCCAGTAGTCCTTTCGCGGGGGGCAGCGAGCAGTACTTC
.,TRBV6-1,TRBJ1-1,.,CASSEYLDGEAFF,TGTGCCAGCAGTGAGTATCTAGACGGTGAAGCTTTCTTT
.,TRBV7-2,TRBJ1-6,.,CASSYQGVPLHF,TGTGCCAGCAGCTATCAGGGTGTCCCCCTCCACTTT
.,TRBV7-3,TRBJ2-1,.,CASSLIGGEANNEQFF,TGTGCCAGCAGCTTAATAGGCGGGGAGGCTAACAATGAGCAGTTCTTC
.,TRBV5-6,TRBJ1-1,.,CASSPRTRFMNTEAFF,TGTGCCAGCAGCCCGAGGACACGGTTCATGAACACTGAAGCTTTCTTT
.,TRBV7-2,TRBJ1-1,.,CASSLALGRGEAFF,TGTGCCAGCAGCTTAGCGCTGGGGCGAGGTGAAGCTTTCTTT
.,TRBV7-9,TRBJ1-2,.,CASSLLSGATYGYTF,TGTGCCAGCAGCTTACTTAGCGGGGCGACATATGGCTACACCTTC
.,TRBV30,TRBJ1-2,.,CAWSGQNYGYTF,TGTGCCTGGAGCGGACAGAATTATGGCTACACCTTC
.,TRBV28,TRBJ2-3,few,CASTDRTTSTDTQYF,TGTGCCAGCACCGACCGGACAACTAGCACAGATACGCAGTATTTT
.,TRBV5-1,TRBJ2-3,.,CASSLDLDTQYF,TGCGCCAGCAGCTTGGACTTAGATACGCAGTATTTT
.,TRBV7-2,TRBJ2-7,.,CASSLGVGTYEQYF,TGTGCCAGCAGCTTAGGTGTCGGTACCTACGAGCAGTACTTC
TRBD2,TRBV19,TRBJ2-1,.,CASSIFGTSYEQFF,TGTGCCAGTAGTATATTTGGGACTAGCTATGAGCAGTTCTTC
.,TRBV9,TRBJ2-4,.,CASSVDFLAKNIQYF,TGTGCCAGCAGCGTAGACTTCTTAGCCAAAAACATTCAGTACTTC